Described below is a single TCR beta chain sequence and its context. These data are taken from a study of blood T cell repertoires in COVID-19. Germline CDR1 and CDR2: SGHTA and FQGNSA. This CDR3 contains 15 residues. Germline trimming cut 3 bases from V and 8 bases from J; bases unmatched to any gene: 9. Assay: immunoSEQ multiplex PCR; the TCRdb copy retains only in-frame clones and omits some. The data hold 9,500 to 10,000 clones, with 80% to 85% observed a single time. The TCR originated in a man in his fifties or sixties with active COVID-19. Source material: peripheral blood. The chain carries TRBV7-2 and TRBJ1-4, with 7 bases that match TRBD1. In nucleotides, the CDR3 is TGTGCCAGCAGCTTCCGACAGGGCGGAGGCGAAAAACTGTTTTTT. This encodes CASSFRQGGGEKLFF.